A single sample gave rise to the 8 T cell receptor beta chains below, sequenced in a study of neoadjuvant anti-PD-1 for oral cavity cancer. Measured with immunoSEQ multiplex PCR; TCRdb has only the in-frame clones, and not every one. Altogether about 14,000 clones are present, 70% being singletons, with the ten largest covering under 3.5%. The sample here was PBMCs, taken before nivolumab (anti-PD-1) treatment. The receptors derive from a person aged 40 to 85 with oral cavity squamous cell carcinoma.

This chain joins TRBV11-2 and TRBJ2-3; 9 bases agree with TRBD1. Per germline, CDR1 SGHAT and CDR2 FQNNGV. V was clipped by 6 bases and J by 4 bases; unmatched bases: 11. The CDR3 has 16 residues. The DNA of the CDR3 is TGTGCCAGCAGATTACCCGGGACAGGGAGGGCAGATACGCAGTATTTT. Translated, it gives CASRLPGTGRADTQYF.

This clone occurred a few times. This sequence joins TRBV28 and TRBJ1-2, with D unresolved. Between the trimmed V and J ends, which lost 3 bases and 7 bases, there was a span of 12 bases. The CDR3 is 13 residues long. Germline CDR1 MDHEN, CDR2 SYDVKM. The CDR3: CASSFLGFGGYTF. The CDR3 nucleotides read TGTGCCAGCAGTTTTTTGGGGTTCGGTGGCTACACCTTC.

V gene TRBV7-3 combines with J gene TRBJ2-2; D is uncertain. In germline, CDR1 is SGHTA, CDR2 FQGTGA. CDR3 size: 16 residues. V was clipped by 5 bases and J by 1 base, with 14 bases between them. The CDR3 protein is CASSPTVRGNTGELFF. The CDR3, as DNA: TGTGCCAGCAGCCCAACCGTCCGTGGGAACACCGGGGAGCTGTTTTTT.

The chain couples TRBV5-3 to TRBJ1-1; no clear D. TRBV5-3 is sorted into the ORF group, with uncertain function. CDR3 length equals 13 residues. Trimming took off 2 bases at V and 7 bases at J, with 12 bases between the two ends. Here the CDR3 reads CARSFSSFFEAFF. In DNA form, the CDR3 reads TGTGCCAGAAGCTTCTCGAGCTTTTTTGAAGCTTTCTTT.

The V call is TRBV7-8, the J call TRBJ2-7; 9 bases match TRBD1. The germline V gene has CDR1 SGHVS and CDR2 FQNEAQ. CDR3 length equals 16 residues. The J segment lost 3 bases and the V segment lost 4 bases, leaving 10 bases of the junction unmatched. This CDR3 reads CASSSSSGTGFYEQYF. The CDR3 DNA follows: TGTGCCAGCAGCTCGTCGTCCGGGACAGGGTTCTACGAGCAGTACTTC. The whole variable domain, remainder taken from reference TRBV7-8 and TRBJ2-7, is GAGVSQSPRYKVAKRGQDVALRCDPISGHVSLFWYQQALGQGPEFLTYFQNEAQLDKSGLPSDRFFAERPEGSVSTLKIQRTQQEDSAVYLCASSSSSGTGFYEQYFGPGTRLTVT.

The genes are TRBV7-9 and TRBJ2-3; D is uncertain. The CDR3 has 16 amino acids. Germline V gene lookup returns CDR1 SEHNR and CDR2 FQNEAQ (reference sequence). V lost 5 bases, J lost 1 base, and 16 bases lay in between. The CDR3 sequence: CASSPAANLGTDTQYF. The CDR3, as DNA: TGTGCCAGCAGCCCGGCCGCGAATTTGGGCACAGATACGCAGTATTTT.

CDR3 in DNA: TGTGCCAGCAGCTCGATCGGACAGGGGAGCAGCGGCTACACCTTC. It encodes CASSSIGQGSSGYTF. V and J are TRBV11-2 and TRBJ1-2, with 9 bases lining up with TRBD1. There are 15 residues in the CDR3. The V gene's germline CDR1 is SGHAT and CDR2 FQNNGV. V trimming: 4 bases; J trimming: 8 bases; junction bases outside the gene matches: 11. Complete variable domain (other parts from reference TRBV11-2 and TRBJ1-2): EAGVAQSPRYKIIEKRQSVAFWCNPISGHATLYWYQQILGQGPKLLIQFQNNGVVDDSQLPKDRFSAERLKGVDSTLKIQPAKLEDSAVYLCASSSIGQGSSGYTFGSGTRLTVV.

This rearrangement joins TRBV28 to TRBJ2-1; perhaps D is TRBD1 or TRBD2 (7 bases each). Germline CDR1 is MDHEN and CDR2 is SYDVKM. CDR3 length: 16 residues. V lost 6 bases and J lost 10, with 25 bases in between. This chain's CDR3 is CASRHRLAGGETEQFF. The CDR3 region has the DNA TGTGCCAGCAGACATCGACTAGCAGGGGGGGAAACAGAGCAGTTCTTC.